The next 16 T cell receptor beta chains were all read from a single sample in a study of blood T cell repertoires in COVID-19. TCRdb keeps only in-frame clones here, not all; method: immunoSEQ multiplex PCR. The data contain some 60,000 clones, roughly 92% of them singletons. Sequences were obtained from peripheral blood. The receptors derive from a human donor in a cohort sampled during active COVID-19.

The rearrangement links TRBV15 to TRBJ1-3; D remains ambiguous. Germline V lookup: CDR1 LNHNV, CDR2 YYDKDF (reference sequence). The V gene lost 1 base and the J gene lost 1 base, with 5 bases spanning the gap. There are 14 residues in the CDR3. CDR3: CATSRARSGNTIYF. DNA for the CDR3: TGTGCCACCAGCAGAGCGCGTTCTGGAAACACCATATATTTT. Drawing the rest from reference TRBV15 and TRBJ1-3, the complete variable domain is DAMVIQNPRYQVTQFGKPVTLSCSQTLNHNVMYWYQQKSSQAPKLLFHYYDKDFNNEADTPDNFQSRRPNTSFCFLDIRSPGLGDTAMYLCATSRARSGNTIYFGEGSWLTVV.

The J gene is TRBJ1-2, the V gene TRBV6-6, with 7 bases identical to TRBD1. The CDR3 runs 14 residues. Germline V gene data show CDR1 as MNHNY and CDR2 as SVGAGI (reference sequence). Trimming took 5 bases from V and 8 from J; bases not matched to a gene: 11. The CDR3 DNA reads TGTGCCAGCAGTCACCTGCTGGCAGGGGGGGGCTACACCTTC. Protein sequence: CASSHLLAGGGYTF.

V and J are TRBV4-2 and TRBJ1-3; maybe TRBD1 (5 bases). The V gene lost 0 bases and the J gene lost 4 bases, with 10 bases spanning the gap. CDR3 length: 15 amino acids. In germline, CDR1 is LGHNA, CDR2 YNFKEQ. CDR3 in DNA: TGTGCCAGCAGCCAAGACCTGGCAGGGGGAAACACCATATATTTT. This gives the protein CASSQDLAGGNTIYF.

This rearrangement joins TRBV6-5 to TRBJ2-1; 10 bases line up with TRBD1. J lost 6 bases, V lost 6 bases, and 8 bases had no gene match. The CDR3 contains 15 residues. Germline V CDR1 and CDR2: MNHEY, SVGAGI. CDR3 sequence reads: CASRPGTGVFNEQFF. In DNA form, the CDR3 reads TGTGCCAGCAGGCCGGGGACAGGGGTCTTCAATGAGCAGTTCTTC.

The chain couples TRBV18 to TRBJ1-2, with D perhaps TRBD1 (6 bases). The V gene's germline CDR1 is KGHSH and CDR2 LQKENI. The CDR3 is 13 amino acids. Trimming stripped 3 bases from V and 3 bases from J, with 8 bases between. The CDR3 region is CASSPGGDYGYTF. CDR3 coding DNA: TGTGCCAGCTCACCTGGGGGCGACTATGGCTACACCTTC.

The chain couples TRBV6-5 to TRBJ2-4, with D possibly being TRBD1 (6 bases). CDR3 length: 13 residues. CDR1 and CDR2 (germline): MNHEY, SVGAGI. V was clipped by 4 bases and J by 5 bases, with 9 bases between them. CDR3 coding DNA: TGTGCCAGCAGTTGGACAGCTCAAAACATTCAGTACTTC. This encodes CASSWTAQNIQYF.

The DNA of the CDR3 is TGTGCCAGCAGCTTCGGTAAGCCTTGGGGCTTAACCTACGAGCAGTACTTC. Translation: CASSFGKPWGLTYEQYF. This sequence joins TRBV5-5 and TRBJ2-7; a possible D gene is TRBD1 (5 bases). The germline CDR1 and CDR2 sequences are SGHKS and YYEKEE (reference sequence). Trimming took 2 bases from V and 2 from J, leaving 20 bases between them. This CDR3 region has 17 residues. Based on the CDR3 plus reference TRBV5-5 and TRBJ2-7, the full variable domain is DAGVTQSPTHLIKTRGQQVTLRCSPISGHKSVSWYQQVLGQGPQFIFQYYEKEERGRGNFPDRFSARQFPNYSSELNVNALLLGDSALYLCASSFGKPWGLTYEQYFGPGTRLTVT.

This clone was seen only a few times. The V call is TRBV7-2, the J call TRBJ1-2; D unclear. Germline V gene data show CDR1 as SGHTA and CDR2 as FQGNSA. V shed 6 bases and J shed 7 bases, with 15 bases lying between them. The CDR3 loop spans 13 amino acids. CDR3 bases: TGTGCCAGCAGTCCCGTCAGCGGGAGTGGCTACACCTTC. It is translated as CASSPVSGSGYTF.

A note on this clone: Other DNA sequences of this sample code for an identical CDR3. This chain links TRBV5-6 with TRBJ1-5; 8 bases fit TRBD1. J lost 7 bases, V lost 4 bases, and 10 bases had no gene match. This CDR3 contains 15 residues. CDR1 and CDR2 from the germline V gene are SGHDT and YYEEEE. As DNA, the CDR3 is TGTGCCAGCAGCACCTGGACAGGGAGGGGACAGCCCCAGCATTTT. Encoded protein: CASSTWTGRGQPQHF.

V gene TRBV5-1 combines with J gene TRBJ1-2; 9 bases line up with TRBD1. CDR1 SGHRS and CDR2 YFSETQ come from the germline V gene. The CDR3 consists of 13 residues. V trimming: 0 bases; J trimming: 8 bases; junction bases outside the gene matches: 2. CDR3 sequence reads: CASSLDRGQGYTF. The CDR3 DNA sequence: TGCGCCAGCAGCTTGGACAGGGGGCAAGGCTACACCTTC.

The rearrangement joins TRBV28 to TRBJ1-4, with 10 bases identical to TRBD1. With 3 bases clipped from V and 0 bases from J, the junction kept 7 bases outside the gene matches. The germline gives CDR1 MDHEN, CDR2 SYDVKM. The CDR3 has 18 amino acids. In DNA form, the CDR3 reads TGTGCCAGCAGTTTGAGAGGGACAGGGGCCGCAACTAATGAAAAACTGTTTTTT. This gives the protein CASSLRGTGAATNEKLFF.

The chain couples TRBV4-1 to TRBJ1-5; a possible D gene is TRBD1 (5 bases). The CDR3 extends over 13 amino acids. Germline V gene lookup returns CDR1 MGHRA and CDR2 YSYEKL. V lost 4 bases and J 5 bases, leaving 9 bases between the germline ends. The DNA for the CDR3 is TGCGCCAGCAGCCCCTGGGGGGATCAGCCCCAGCATTTT. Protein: CASSPWGDQPQHF.

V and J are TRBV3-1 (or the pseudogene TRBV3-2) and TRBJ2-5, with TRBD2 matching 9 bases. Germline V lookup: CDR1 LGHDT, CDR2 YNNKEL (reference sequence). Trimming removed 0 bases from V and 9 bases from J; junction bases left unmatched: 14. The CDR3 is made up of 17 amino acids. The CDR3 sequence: CASSQDIGTSLARAQYF. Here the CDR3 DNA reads TGTGCCAGCAGCCAAGATATCGGGACTAGCCTGGCGAGGGCCCAGTACTTC.

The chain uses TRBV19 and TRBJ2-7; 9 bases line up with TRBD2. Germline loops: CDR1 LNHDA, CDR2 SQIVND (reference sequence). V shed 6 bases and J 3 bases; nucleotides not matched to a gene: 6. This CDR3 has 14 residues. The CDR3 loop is CASRASGRIYEQYF. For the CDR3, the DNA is TGTGCCAGTAGAGCAAGCGGGAGGATCTACGAGCAGTACTTC.

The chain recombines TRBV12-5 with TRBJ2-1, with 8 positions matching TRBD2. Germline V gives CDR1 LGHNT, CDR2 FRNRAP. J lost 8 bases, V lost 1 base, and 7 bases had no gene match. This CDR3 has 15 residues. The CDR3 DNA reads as TGTGCTAGTGGTTTGGGGTTGGGACTAGTCGATGAGCAGTTCTTC. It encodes CASGLGLGLVDEQFF.

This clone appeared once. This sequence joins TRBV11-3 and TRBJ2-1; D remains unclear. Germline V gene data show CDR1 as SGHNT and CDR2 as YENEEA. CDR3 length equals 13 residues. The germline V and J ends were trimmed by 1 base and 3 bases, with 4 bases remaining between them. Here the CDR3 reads CASSLGGYNEQFF. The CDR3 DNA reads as TGTGCCAGCAGCTTAGGAGGCTACAATGAGCAGTTCTTC.